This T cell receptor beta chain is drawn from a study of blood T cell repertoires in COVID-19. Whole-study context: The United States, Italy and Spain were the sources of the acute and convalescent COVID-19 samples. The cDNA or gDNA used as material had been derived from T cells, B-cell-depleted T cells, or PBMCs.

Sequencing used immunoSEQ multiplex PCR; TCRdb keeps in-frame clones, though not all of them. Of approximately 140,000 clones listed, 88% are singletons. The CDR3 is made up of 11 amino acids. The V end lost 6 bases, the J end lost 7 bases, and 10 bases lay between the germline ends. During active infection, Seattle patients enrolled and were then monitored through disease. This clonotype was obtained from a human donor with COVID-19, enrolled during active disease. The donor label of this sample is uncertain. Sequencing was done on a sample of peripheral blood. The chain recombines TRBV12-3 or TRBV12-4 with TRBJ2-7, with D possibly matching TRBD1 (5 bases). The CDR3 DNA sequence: TGTGCCAGCAGCCAGGGTGGAGAGCAGTACTTC. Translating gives CASSQGGEQYF.